What follows describes a single TCR beta chain. Its specificity is unknown. Here immunoSEQ multiplex PCR was the method, and the copy in TCRdb shows in-frame clones only, minus some. The sample holds nearly 110,000 clones, roughly 87% seen once. The sample belongs to a study of T cell responses to AZD1222 COVID-19 vaccine. Study results and limitations: White British donors predominated, females outnumbered males, and clonal diversity was possibly underestimated.

The junction had 4 bases not matched to a gene; V was cut back by 3 bases and J by 5 bases. CDR3 length: 13 residues. Germline-derived CDR1 and CDR2 are MNHEY and SMNVEV (reference sequence). The chain couples TRBV27 to TRBJ2-7, with 7 positions matching TRBD1. This material consisted of peripheral blood, taken on day 0 of AZD1222 vaccination. This clonotype was obtained from an adult in good health. The CDR3 sequence: CASSFGQGDEQYF. The CDR3 DNA sequence: TGTGCCAGCAGTTTTGGGCAGGGGGACGAGCAGTACTTC.